This T cell receptor (beta chain) was sequenced in a study of blood T cell repertoires in COVID-19. Study-level information: Sample material is recorded as cDNA or gDNA derived from T cells, B-cell-depleted T cells, or PBMCs.

The CDR3 loop spans 16 amino acids. Trimming cost V 4 bases and J 7 bases; bases outside gene matches: 13. Germline assignment: CDR1 SGDLS and CDR2 YYNGEE. This table comes from immunoSEQ multiplex PCR, and its TCRdb copy is limited to in-frame clones, with some not included. The sample lists 200,000 or so clones; 84% were seen once. This TCR came from a human donor in a cohort sampled during active COVID-19. Sequencing was carried out using peripheral blood. J is TRBJ2-1 and V is TRBV9; TRBD2 matches 8 bases. CDR3 region: CASSFRGAGGRNEQFF. The CDR3 nucleotides are TGTGCCAGCAGCTTCAGGGGTGCGGGAGGAAGGAATGAGCAGTTCTTC.